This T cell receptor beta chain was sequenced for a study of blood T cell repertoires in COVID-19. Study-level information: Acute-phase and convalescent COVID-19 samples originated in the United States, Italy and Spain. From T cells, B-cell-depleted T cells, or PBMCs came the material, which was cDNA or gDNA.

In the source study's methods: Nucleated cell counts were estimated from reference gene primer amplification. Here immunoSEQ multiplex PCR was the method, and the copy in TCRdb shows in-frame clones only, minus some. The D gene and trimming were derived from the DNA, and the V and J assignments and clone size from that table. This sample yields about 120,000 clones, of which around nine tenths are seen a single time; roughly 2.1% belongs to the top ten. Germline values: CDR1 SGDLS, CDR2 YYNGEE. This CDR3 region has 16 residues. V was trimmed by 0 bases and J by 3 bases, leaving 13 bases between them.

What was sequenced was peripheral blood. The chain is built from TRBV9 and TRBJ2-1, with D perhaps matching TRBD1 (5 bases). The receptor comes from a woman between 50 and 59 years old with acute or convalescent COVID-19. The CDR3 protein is CASSVEGGADYNEQFF. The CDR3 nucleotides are TGTGCCAGCAGCGTAGAGGGTGGGGCAGACTACAATGAGCAGTTCTTC. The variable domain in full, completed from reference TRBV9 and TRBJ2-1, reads DSGVTQTPKHLITATGQRVTLRCSPRSGDLSVYWYQQSLDQGLQFLIQYYNGEERAKGNILERFSAQQFPDLHSELNLSSLELGDSALYFCASSVEGGADYNEQFFGPGTRLTVL.